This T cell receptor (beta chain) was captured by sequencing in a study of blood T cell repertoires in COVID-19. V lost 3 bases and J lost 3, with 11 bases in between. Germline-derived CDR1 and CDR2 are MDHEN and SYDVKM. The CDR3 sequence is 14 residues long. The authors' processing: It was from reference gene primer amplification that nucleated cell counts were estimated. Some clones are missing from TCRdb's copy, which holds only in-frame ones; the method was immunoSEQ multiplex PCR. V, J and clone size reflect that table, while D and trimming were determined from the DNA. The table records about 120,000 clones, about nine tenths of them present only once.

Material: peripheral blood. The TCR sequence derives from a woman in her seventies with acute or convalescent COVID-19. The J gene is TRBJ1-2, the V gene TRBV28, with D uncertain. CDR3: CASSLGGRDYGYTF. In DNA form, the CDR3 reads TGTGCCAGCAGTTTGGGTGGGAGAGACTATGGCTACACCTTC.